Listed below are T cell receptor beta chains from one sample, sequenced in a study of blood T cell repertoires in COVID-19. Sequencing used immunoSEQ multiplex PCR; TCRdb keeps in-frame clones, though not all of them. The sample lists 150,000 to 200,000 clones; over 70% were seen once. The material sequenced was peripheral blood. All receptors come from a man between 70 and 80 years old with acute or convalescent COVID-19. CDR3s include the opening cysteine and the closing phenylalanine or tryptophan. Each record gives: CDR3 DNA, CDR3 protein, D gene, J gene, V gene, clone size. The D gene is left open where the match is weak. Some rows have no size entry. The others give once, few or many, or a class for an expanded clone.

DNA: TGTGCCAGCAGCGGGAGGACCCTCTCTAGCACAGATACGCAGTATTTT
CDR3: CASSGRTLSSTDTQYF
D: .
J: TRBJ2-3
V: TRBV7-6
size: few

DNA: TGCGCCAGCAGCAACGGGCGGGTTGGGACCTACAATGAGCAGTTCTTC
CDR3: CASSNGRVGTYNEQFF
D: .
J: TRBJ2-1
V: TRBV4-3
size: .

DNA: TGTGCCAGCAGCCCTACCGGAGGCGGGGAGGAAGCTTTCTTT
CDR3: CASSPTGGGEEAFF
D: .
J: TRBJ1-1
V: TRBV6-4
size: .

DNA: TGTGCCAGACCGGGACAGTGGTTCTACGAGCAGTACTTC
CDR3: CARPGQWFYEQYF
D: TRBD1
J: TRBJ2-7
V: TRBV7-9
size: .

DNA: TGTGCCAGCAGAGGGACAGGGGGTCGTAATCAGCCCCAGCATTTT
CDR3: CASRGTGGRNQPQHF
D: TRBD1
J: TRBJ1-5
V: TRBV6-5
size: .

DNA: TGTGCCAGCAGCCCCACAGGGAACACTGAAGCTTTCTTT
CDR3: CASSPTGNTEAFF
D: .
J: TRBJ1-1
V: TRBV7-8
size: .

DNA: TGTGCCACCAGTGAGTCGGGACAGGGTGGGACCGGGGAGCTGTTTTTT
CDR3: CATSESGQGGTGELFF
D: TRBD1
J: TRBJ2-2
V: TRBV24-1
size: once

DNA: TGCGCCAGCAAATTAGGGGAGAACACCGGGGAGCTGTTTTTT
CDR3: CASKLGENTGELFF
D: .
J: TRBJ2-2
V: TRBV5-1
size: .

DNA: TGTGCCAGCGCGGGACAGACCTACGAGCAGTACTTC
CDR3: CASAGQTYEQYF
D: .
J: TRBJ2-7
V: TRBV3-1/TRBV3-2
size: .

DNA: TGTGCCAGCAGCTTGGACAGAAGCTCCTACAATGAGCAGTTCTTC
CDR3: CASSLDRSSYNEQFF
D: .
J: TRBJ2-1
V: TRBV5-5
size: .

DNA: TGTGCCAGCAGCTTAATCGGTGGAGGTGAGCAGTACTTC
CDR3: CASSLIGGGEQYF
D: .
J: TRBJ2-7
V: TRBV7-3
size: .

DNA: TGTGCCAGCAGCGTAGCCGGGGTTGGAAGCACAGATACGCAGTATTTT
CDR3: CASSVAGVGSTDTQYF
D: .
J: TRBJ2-3
V: TRBV9
size: .

DNA: TGCAGTGCTAGTACAGGGGGCGCCTACGAGCAGTACTTC
CDR3: CSASTGGAYEQYF
D: TRBD1
J: TRBJ2-7
V: TRBV20-1
size: .

DNA: TGTGCCAGCAGCTTGCCCCAGACAGGGGTGGGAACTGAAGCTTTCTTT
CDR3: CASSLPQTGVGTEAFF
D: TRBD1
J: TRBJ1-1
V: TRBV5-4
size: once

DNA: TGTGCCAGCAGCCGACTGGACAGGGGGCAGAAAAATGAAAAACTGTTTTTT
CDR3: CASSRLDRGQKNEKLFF
D: TRBD1
J: TRBJ1-4
V: TRBV7-9
size: .

DNA: TGTGCCAGCTCACCCGGGACTAGCGGTACCTACGAGCAGTACTTC
CDR3: CASSPGTSGTYEQYF
D: TRBD2
J: TRBJ2-7
V: TRBV18
size: .

DNA: TGTGCCAGCTCACCACCGGGGCCCGGTGAAAAACTGTTTTTT
CDR3: CASSPPGPGEKLFF
D: .
J: TRBJ1-4
V: TRBV18
size: .

DNA: TGCGCCAGCAGCCCCGGGACAGGGACCTACGAGCAGTACTTC
CDR3: CASSPGTGTYEQYF
D: TRBD1
J: TRBJ2-7
V: TRBV5-1
size: .

DNA: TGCGCCAGCAGCTTGGAAGGGACAGGAGACAATGAGCAGTTCTTC
CDR3: CASSLEGTGDNEQFF
D: TRBD1
J: TRBJ2-1
V: TRBV5-1
size: few

DNA: TGTGCCAGCAGTGAAGCGAGACTGGGGGGAGGCACTGAAGCTTTCTTT
CDR3: CASSEARLGGGTEAFF
D: .
J: TRBJ1-1
V: TRBV2
size: .

DNA: TGTGCCAGCAGCTTTGGGACAGGAGCCTATGGCTACACCTTC
CDR3: CASSFGTGAYGYTF
D: TRBD1
J: TRBJ1-2
V: TRBV11-2
size: .

DNA: TGTGCCAGCAGCCAAGATTGGAGATTCGGCGCTTTCTTT
CDR3: CASSQDWRFGAFF
D: .
J: TRBJ1-1
V: TRBV3-1/TRBV3-2
size: .

DNA: TGTGCCAGCAGCTTAGCGGACAGGAACTATGGCTACACCTTC
CDR3: CASSLADRNYGYTF
D: TRBD1
J: TRBJ1-2
V: TRBV11-2
size: .

DNA: TGTGCCAGCAGCGTAGAGGGGGCAGGGGGCTACACCTTC
CDR3: CASSVEGAGGYTF
D: TRBD1
J: TRBJ1-2
V: TRBV9
size: .

DNA: TGTGCCAGCAGCGCGACTAGCGGGGGGATGCAAGATACGCAGTATTTT
CDR3: CASSATSGGMQDTQYF
D: TRBD2
J: TRBJ2-3
V: TRBV7-2
size: .

DNA: TGTGCCAGTAGTCCCATACTAGCGGGGAACAATGAGCAGTTCTTC
CDR3: CASSPILAGNNEQFF
D: TRBD2
J: TRBJ2-1
V: TRBV19
size: few

DNA: TGTGCCAGCAAAAAAGACAGGGGGGTTCAGCCCCAGCATTTT
CDR3: CASKKDRGVQPQHF
D: TRBD1
J: TRBJ1-5
V: TRBV6-6
size: few

DNA: TGTGCCAGCAGATGGAGGGCCATGTCCACAGATACGCAGTATTTT
CDR3: CASRWRAMSTDTQYF
D: .
J: TRBJ2-3
V: TRBV6-5
size: once

DNA: TGTGCCAGTTCCCCCGCAACAGGGGAAGAGACCCAGTACTTC
CDR3: CASSPATGEETQYF
D: TRBD1
J: TRBJ2-5
V: TRBV19
size: .

DNA: TGCGCCAGCAGTACCGGGGGGCCTCAAGAGACCCAGTACTTC
CDR3: CASSTGGPQETQYF
D: .
J: TRBJ2-5
V: TRBV10-1
size: .

DNA: TGTGCCATCAGACCCGTCCAGATCAATGGAAACACCATATATTTT
CDR3: CAIRPVQINGNTIYF
D: .
J: TRBJ1-3
V: TRBV10-3
size: .

DNA: TGTGCCAGCAGCCCTAGCGGGAGGGTGGAGGAGCAGTACTTC
CDR3: CASSPSGRVEEQYF
D: TRBD2
J: TRBJ2-7
V: TRBV7-3
size: .

DNA: TGTGCCAGCAGCCAAGAGACAGGGGGAACTAGCACAGATACGCAGTATTTT
CDR3: CASSQETGGTSTDTQYF
D: TRBD1
J: TRBJ2-3
V: TRBV3-1/TRBV3-2
size: few

DNA: TGTGCCAGCAGCGTAGATGGCGGAGCGAACACTGAAGCTTTCTTT
CDR3: CASSVDGGANTEAFF
D: .
J: TRBJ1-1
V: TRBV9
size: few

DNA: TGTGCCAGCAGCGGGGACTGGCGGGTCAATGAGCAGTTCTTC
CDR3: CASSGDWRVNEQFF
D: .
J: TRBJ2-1
V: TRBV5-4
size: once

DNA: TGTGCCAGCACCCAACGGGACGAGCAGTACTTC
CDR3: CASTQRDEQYF
D: .
J: TRBJ2-7
V: TRBV5-8
size: .

DNA: TGTGCCAGCAGCTGGAACCTAGGGGGGGGTCCGGCCCCTGAGGCTTTCTTT
CDR3: CASSWNLGGGPAPEAFF
D: .
J: TRBJ1-1
V: TRBV28
size: once

DNA: TGTGCCAGCAGTTTATTTGGTCGGGGCTCTGGGGCCAACGTCCTGACTTTC
CDR3: CASSLFGRGSGANVLTF
D: .
J: TRBJ2-6
V: TRBV27
size: .

DNA: TGTGCCAGCAGCTTAGGAAGCGCTCTAGCTCCTTTGGGCGAGCAGTACTTC
CDR3: CASSLGSALAPLGEQYF
D: .
J: TRBJ2-7
V: TRBV7-2
size: .

DNA: TGTGCCAGCAGTGTAACAGGGGGGGGAAACACCATATATTTT
CDR3: CASSVTGGGNTIYF
D: TRBD1
J: TRBJ1-3
V: TRBV6-6
size: .

DNA: TGTGCCAGCAGCTTACTAGCGGGGGAAAAAAACATTCAGTACTTC
CDR3: CASSLLAGEKNIQYF
D: TRBD2
J: TRBJ2-4
V: TRBV5-6
size: .

DNA: TGCAGCGTCGCACTCGGACAGGGGATGAACACTGAAGCTTTCTTT
CDR3: CSVALGQGMNTEAFF
D: TRBD1
J: TRBJ1-1
V: TRBV29-1
size: .

DNA: TGTGCCAGCAGTTACCCGGGACAGGGGGCCTCTGAAGCTTTCTTT
CDR3: CASSYPGQGASEAFF
D: TRBD1
J: TRBJ1-1
V: TRBV6-5
size: .

DNA: TGTGCCAGCAGCTTGGATTCAAATTATAATTCACCCCTCCACTTT
CDR3: CASSLDSNYNSPLHF
D: .
J: TRBJ1-6
V: TRBV5-4
size: .

DNA: TGTGCCACCAGTGACAGGGCCAGCGGGAGGGCGAATGAGCAGTTCTTC
CDR3: CATSDRASGRANEQFF
D: TRBD2
J: TRBJ2-1
V: TRBV24-1
size: .